This TCR beta chain was sequenced for a study of early T cells in non-severe SARS-CoV-2 infection. Background on the study: Chains were unpaired, as sequencing was done on bulk RNA from unsorted whole blood. Points from the study as a whole: Comparison of clonotypes with VDJdb favored anti-spike CD8 responses while missing private and CD4 specificities.

Individual cDNA molecules received unique molecular identifiers. TCRdb reprocessed the 5' RACE reads with MiXCR, giving one entry per CDR3 protein. The repertoire includes 20,000 to 30,000 distinct CDR3 sequences, around 6% of them detected once, and roughly 2.5% sits in the top ten. This clonotype has just a few counts. What it binds is not known. Germline CDR1 reads MDHEN; CDR2 reads SYDVKM. This CDR3 region has 13 residues. Trimming removed 3 bases at V and 5 bases at J, with 10 bases between. The sample taken for sequencing was whole blood. This TCR was recovered from an adult who was a healthcare worker with PCR-confirmed SARS-CoV-2 infection or an uninfected control (not recorded which). The chain recombines TRBV28 with TRBJ1-2; TRBD1 is a possible D gene (5 bases). The DNA of the CDR3 is TGTGCCAGCAGTTTGGGGGGATTGTATGGCTACACCTTC. Its protein is CASSLGGLYGYTF.